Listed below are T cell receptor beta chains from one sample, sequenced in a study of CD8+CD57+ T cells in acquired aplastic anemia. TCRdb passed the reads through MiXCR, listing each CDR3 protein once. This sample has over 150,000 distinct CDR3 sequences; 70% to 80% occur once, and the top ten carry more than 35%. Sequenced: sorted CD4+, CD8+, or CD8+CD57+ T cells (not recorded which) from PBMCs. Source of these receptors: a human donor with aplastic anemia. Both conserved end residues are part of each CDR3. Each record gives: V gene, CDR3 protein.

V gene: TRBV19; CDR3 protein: CASTFNYGYTF
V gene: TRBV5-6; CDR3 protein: CASSDPGTGAYEQYF
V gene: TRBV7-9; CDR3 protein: CASSLGGGRQETQYF
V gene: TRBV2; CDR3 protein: CASSGAAQGSNQPQHF
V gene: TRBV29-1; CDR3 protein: CSVLSRGDQFF
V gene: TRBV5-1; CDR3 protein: CASNGGQGGYGYTF
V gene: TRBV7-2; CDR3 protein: CASSSGVTSGDEQYF
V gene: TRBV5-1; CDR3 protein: CASSLEESGYTF
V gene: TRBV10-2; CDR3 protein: CASSESRGARGQPQHF
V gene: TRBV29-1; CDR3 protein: CSVADGVTNEKLFF
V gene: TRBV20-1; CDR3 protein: CSARSGGANEKLFF
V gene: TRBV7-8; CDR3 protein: CASSLSFSNTGELFF
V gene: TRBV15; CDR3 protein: CATSRDKSGANVLTF
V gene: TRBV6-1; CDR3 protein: CASTGTLVYEQYF
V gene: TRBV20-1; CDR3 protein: CSASPSGSSYNEQFF
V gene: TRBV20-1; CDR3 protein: CSASARLASTDTQYF
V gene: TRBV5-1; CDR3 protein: CASLPPVGTGELFF
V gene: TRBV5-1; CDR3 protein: CASSNPGQGAYEQYF
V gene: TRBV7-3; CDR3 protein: CASSIGRGGRNEQFF
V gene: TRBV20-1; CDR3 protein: CSARDTRTGENSPLHF
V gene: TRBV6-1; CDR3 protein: CASTAFYEQYF
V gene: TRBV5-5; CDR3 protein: CASSPGLTRLHF
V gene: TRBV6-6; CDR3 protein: CASSSGESGANVLTF
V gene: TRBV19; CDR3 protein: CASSHLPGPDNYGYTF
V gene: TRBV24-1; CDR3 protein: CATSDLSGVEAFF
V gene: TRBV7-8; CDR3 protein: CASSLEGRNTEAFF
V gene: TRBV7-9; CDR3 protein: CASTLPGRDQPQHF
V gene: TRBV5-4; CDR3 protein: CASSSGTASSYEQYF
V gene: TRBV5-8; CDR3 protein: CASSLEGGGLYSNQPQHF
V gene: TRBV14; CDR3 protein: CASSQTAGRYEQYF
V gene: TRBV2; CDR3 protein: CASSYTLNSPLHF
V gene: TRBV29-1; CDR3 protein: CSVGFASNSPLHF